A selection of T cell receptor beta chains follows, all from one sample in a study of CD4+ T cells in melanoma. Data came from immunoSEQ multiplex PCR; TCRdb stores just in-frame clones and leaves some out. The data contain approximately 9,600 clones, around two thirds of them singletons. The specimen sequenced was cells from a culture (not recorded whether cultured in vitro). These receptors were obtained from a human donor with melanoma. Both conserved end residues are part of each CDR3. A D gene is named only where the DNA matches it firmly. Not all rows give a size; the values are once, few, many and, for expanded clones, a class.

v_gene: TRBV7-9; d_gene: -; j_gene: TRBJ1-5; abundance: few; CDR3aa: CASSLGGNHQPQHF; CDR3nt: TGTGCCAGCAGCTTAGGGGGAAACCATCAGCCCCAGCATTTT
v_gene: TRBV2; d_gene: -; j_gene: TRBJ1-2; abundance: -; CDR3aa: CASSEGTAYGYTF; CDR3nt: TGTGCCAGCAGTGAAGGGACAGCCTATGGCTACACCTTC
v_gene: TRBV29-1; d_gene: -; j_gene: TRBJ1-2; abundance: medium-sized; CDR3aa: CSVEVVAGGYTF; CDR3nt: TGCAGCGTTGAAGTTGTGGCCGGTGGCTACACCTTC
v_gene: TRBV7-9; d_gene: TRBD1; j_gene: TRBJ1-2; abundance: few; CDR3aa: CASSLPGQGKPYGYTF; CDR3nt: TGTGCCAGCAGCTTACCCGGACAGGGCAAACCCTATGGCTACACCTTC
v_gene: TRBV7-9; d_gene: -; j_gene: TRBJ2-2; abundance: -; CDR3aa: CASSLVETNTGELFF; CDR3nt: TGTGCCAGCAGCTTAGTTGAGACGAACACCGGGGAGCTGTTTTTT
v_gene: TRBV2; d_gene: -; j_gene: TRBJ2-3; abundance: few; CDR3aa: CASSELGRATDTQYF; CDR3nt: TGTGCCAGCAGTGAGTTAGGCAGGGCTACAGATACGCAGTATTTT
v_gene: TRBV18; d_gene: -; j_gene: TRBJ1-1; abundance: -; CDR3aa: CASSSGRGMNTEAFF; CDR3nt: TGTGCCAGCTCATCCGGACGGGGAATGAACACTGAAGCTTTCTTT
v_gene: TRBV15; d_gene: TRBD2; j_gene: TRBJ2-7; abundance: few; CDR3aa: CATSQLGASGGAYEQYF; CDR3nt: TGTGCCACCAGCCAACTGGGGGCGAGCGGGGGGGCATACGAGCAGTACTTC
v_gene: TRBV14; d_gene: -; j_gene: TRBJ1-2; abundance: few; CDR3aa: CASSQSPFAGANYGYTF; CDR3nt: TGTGCCAGCAGCCAATCCCCCTTTGCAGGGGCGAACTATGGCTACACCTTC
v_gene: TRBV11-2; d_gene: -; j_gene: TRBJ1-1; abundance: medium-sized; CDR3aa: CASSFRSGRGGTEAFF; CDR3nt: TGTGCCAGCAGCTTTCGGTCGGGAAGAGGTGGCACTGAAGCTTTCTTT
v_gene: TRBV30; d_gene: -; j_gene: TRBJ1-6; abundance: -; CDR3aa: CAWSVQGFPNSPLHF; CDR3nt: TGTGCCTGGAGTGTACAGGGATTTCCGAATTCACCCCTCCACTTT
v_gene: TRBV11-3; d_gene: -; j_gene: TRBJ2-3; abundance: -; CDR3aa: CASSFSYGPAADTQYF; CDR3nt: TGTGCCAGCAGCTTTTCATACGGACCGGCAGCGGATACGCAGTATTTT
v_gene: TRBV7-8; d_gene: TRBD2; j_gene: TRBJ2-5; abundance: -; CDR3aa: CASTYSGAGKTQYF; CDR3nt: TGTGCCAGCACCTATAGCGGGGCAGGAAAGACCCAGTACTTC
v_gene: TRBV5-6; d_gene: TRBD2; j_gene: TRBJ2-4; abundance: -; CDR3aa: CASSPGLAVGAKNIQYF; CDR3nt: TGTGCCAGCAGCCCCGGACTAGCGGTAGGGGCCAAAAACATTCAGTACTTC
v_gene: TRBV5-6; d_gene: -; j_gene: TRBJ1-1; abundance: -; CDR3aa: CASSWGFGVGTEAFF; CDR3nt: TGTGCCAGCAGCTGGGGTTTCGGGGTAGGCACTGAAGCTTTCTTT
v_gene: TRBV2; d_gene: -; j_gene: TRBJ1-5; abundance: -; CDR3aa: CAPPGQGNNQPQHF; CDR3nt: TGTGCCCCCCCAGGGCAGGGTAACAATCAGCCCCAGCATTTT
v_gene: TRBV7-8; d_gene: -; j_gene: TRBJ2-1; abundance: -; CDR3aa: CASSPPLRLGGYNEQFF; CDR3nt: TGTGCCAGCAGCCCCCCCCTCCGACTAGGGGGCTACAATGAGCAGTTCTTC
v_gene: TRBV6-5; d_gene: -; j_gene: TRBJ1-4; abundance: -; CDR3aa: CASSYGPQNEKLFF; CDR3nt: TGTGCCAGCAGTTACGGCCCGCAAAATGAAAAACTGTTTTTT
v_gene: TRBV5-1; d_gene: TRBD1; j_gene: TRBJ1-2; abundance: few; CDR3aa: CASSWGQGMGGYTF; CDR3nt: TGCGCCAGCAGCTGGGGACAGGGTATGGGAGGCTACACCTTC
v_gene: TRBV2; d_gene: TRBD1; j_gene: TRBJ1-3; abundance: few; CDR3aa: CASSGQGSGNTIYF; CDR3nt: TGTGCCAGCAGTGGACAGGGCTCTGGAAACACCATATATTTT
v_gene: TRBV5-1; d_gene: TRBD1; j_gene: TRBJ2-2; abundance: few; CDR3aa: CASSATGGHTGELFF; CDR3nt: TGCGCCAGCAGCGCAACAGGGGGGCACACCGGGGAGCTGTTTTTT
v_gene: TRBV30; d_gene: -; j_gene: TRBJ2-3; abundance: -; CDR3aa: CAWSGGRGTQYF; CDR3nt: TGTGCCTGGAGCGGGGGGCGAGGTACGCAGTATTTT
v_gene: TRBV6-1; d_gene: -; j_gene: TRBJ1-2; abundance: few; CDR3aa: CASRLVGGNGYTF; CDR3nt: TGTGCCAGTCGCCTTGTAGGGGGGAACGGCTACACCTTC
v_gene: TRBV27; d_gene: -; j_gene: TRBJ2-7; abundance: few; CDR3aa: CASRGGFGAYEQYF; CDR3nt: TGTGCCAGCAGAGGAGGGTTCGGGGCCTACGAGCAGTACTTC
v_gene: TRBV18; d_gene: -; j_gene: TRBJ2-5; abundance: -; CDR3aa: CASSPGAQGRETQYF; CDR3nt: TGTGCCAGCTCACCCGGGGCACAGGGACGGGAGACCCAGTACTTC
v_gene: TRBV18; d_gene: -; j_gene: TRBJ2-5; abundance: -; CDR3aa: CASFLGPRGETQYF; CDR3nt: TGTGCCAGCTTTCTGGGACCACGGGGGGAGACCCAGTACTTC
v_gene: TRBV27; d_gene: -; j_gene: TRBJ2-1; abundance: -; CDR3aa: CASSLSPGRGLSYNEQFF; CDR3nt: TGTGCCAGCAGTTTATCTCCAGGGCGGGGACTCTCCTACAATGAGCAGTTCTTC
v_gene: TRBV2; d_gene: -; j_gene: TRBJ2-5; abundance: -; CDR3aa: CASSEVGGETQYF; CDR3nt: TGTGCCAGCAGTGAAGTAGGGGGGGAGACCCAGTACTTC
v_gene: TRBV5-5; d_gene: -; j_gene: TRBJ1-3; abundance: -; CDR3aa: CASRKVSSGNTIYF; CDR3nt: TGTGCCAGCAGGAAGGTGTCCTCTGGAAACACCATATATTTT
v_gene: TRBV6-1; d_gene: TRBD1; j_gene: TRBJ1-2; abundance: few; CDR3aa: CASEQGNYGYTF; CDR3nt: TGTGCCAGCGAACAGGGGAACTATGGCTACACCTTC
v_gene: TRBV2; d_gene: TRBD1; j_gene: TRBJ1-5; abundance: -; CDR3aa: CASRRDSGQPQHF; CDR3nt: TGTGCCAGCAGACGGGACAGTGGTCAGCCCCAGCATTTT
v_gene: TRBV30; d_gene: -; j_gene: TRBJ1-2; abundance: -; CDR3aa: CAWSRMEGYGYTF; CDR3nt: TGTGCCTGGAGTCGGATGGAGGGGTATGGCTACACCTTC
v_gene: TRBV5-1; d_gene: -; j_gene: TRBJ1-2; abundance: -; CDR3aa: CASRDEGQNYGYTF; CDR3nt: TGCGCCAGCAGAGACGAGGGACAAAACTATGGCTACACCTTC
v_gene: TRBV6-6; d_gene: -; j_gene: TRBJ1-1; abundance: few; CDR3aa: CASSPSNTEAFF; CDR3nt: TGTGCCAGCAGTCCCTCTAACACTGAAGCTTTCTTT
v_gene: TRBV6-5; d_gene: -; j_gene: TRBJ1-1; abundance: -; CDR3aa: CASSYSSGFDEAFF; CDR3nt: TGTGCCAGCAGTTACTCGTCAGGGTTCGATGAAGCTTTCTTT
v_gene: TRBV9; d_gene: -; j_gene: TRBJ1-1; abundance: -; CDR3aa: CASSVGSRGSEAFF; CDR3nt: TGTGCCAGCAGCGTGGGCAGCAGAGGGAGTGAAGCTTTCTTT
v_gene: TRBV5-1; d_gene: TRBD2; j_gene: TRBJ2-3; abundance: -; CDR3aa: CASWSGGRTDTQYF; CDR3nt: TGCGCCAGCTGGAGCGGGGGCCGCACAGATACGCAGTATTTT
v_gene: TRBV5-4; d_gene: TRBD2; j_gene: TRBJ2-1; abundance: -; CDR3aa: CASSPGLAGGRAQQFF; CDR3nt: TGTGCCAGCAGCCCGGGACTAGCGGGGGGGCGGGCTCAGCAGTTCTTC
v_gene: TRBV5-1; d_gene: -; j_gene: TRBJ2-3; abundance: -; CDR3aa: CASSLRDWAGTQYF; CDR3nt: TGCGCCAGCAGCCTCCGGGACTGGGCTGGTACGCAGTATTTT
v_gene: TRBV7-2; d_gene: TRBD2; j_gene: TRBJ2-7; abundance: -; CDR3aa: CASSLVPGGSYEQYF; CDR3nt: TGTGCCAGCAGCTTAGTCCCGGGAGGGTCCTACGAGCAGTACTTC
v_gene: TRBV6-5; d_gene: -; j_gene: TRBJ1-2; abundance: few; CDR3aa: CASSSAANYGYTF; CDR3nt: TGTGCCAGCAGTTCGGCCGCTAACTATGGCTACACCTTC
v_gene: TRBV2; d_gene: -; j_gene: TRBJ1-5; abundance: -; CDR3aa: CASSRSGWMQPQHF; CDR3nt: TGTGCCAGCAGTCGTTCAGGGTGGATGCAGCCCCAGCATTTT
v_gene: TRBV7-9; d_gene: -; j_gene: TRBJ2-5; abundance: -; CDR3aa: CASSRRGIGETQYF; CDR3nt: TGTGCCAGCAGCCGACGGGGGATAGGAGAGACCCAGTACTTC